The text below deals with one T cell receptor (beta chain). The CDR3 totals 15 residues. With 3 bases clipped from V and 1 base from J, the junction kept 3 bases outside the gene matches. In germline, CDR1 is MNHEY, CDR2 SMNVEV (reference sequence). This entry is derived from a study of blood T cell repertoires in COVID-19. Study details: There were acute and convalescent COVID-19 samples, and they came from the United States, Italy and Spain. The cDNA or gDNA used as material had been derived from T cells, B-cell-depleted T cells, or PBMCs.

Profiling relied on immunoSEQ multiplex PCR, and the TCRdb table lists in-frame clones only, not all of them. The top ten clones hold about 9% of a sample with around 150,000 clones, approximately 79% of them seen once. Sequenced input: peripheral blood. The source of this sequence is a man between 50 and 59 years old with active or convalescent COVID-19. V is TRBV27 and J is TRBJ2-1; 7 bases are shared with TRBD2. DNA of the CDR3: TGTGCCAGCAGTTTTGGACTAGGGTCCTACAATGAGCAGTTCTTC. The encoded protein is CASSFGLGSYNEQFF.